This TCR beta chain was documented in a study of T cell responses to AZD1222 COVID-19 vaccine. Study results and limitations: Just a handful of people given AZD1222 tested seropositive at baseline.

TCRdb's copy holds only in-frame clones and misses some; the assay was immunoSEQ multiplex PCR. There are 90,000 to 150,000 clones in the sample; more than 75% occur only once, and approximately 9.3% lies in the top ten. Note on this clone: What it recognizes is unknown.

The sample was peripheral blood, taken on day 0 of AZD1222 vaccination. The origin of this receptor is an adult in good health.

The CDR3 region has the DNA TGCGCCAGCAGCGGGTACTTACTCTCCTGCCTCACAGATACGCAGTATTTT. Its translation: CASSGYLLSCLTDTQYF. The chain couples TRBV23-1 to TRBJ2-3; no clear D gene. TRBV23-1 is sorted into the ORF group, with uncertain function. The CDR3 is made up of 17 amino acids. Trimming removed 6 bases from V and 2 bases from J, with 21 bases in between.